What follows are 12 T cell receptor beta chains derived from one specimen sequenced in a study of regulatory and conventional T cells in RAG deficiency. Generated by immunoSEQ multiplex PCR, the TCRdb table keeps only in-frame clones and is missing some. The repertoire holds 45,000 or so clones, with about 90% as singletons. Genomic DNA came from blood conventional CD4+ T cells gated CD25-low CD127-high. The same sample was also used in a study of regulatory T cells. That study adds: The PCR used 52 TRBV and 13 TRBJ primers.

Sequencing was performed on CD4+ effector T cells sorted from blood. Receptors originate from a human donor in good health.

The gene calls are TRBV6-1 and TRBJ2-3; 9 positions match TRBD2. After removal of 5 bases from V and 6 bases from J, the junction contained 6 bases not matched to a gene. Germline V gene sequence: CDR1 MNHNS, CDR2 SASEGT. The CDR3 has 14 amino acids. The CDR3 loop is CASSRSGRMDTQYF. The CDR3 coding sequence is TGTGCCAGCAGTCGTAGCGGGAGAATGGATACGCAGTATTTT.

The genes are TRBV18 and TRBJ1-1; the D gene is possibly TRBD1 (6 bases). The CDR3 is 16 residues long. The V gene's germline CDR1 is KGHSH and CDR2 LQKENI. With 0 bases removed from V and 3 bases from J, the gap between germline ends came to 14 bases. The CDR3 nucleotides are TGTGCCAGCTCACCACCCATCCGGACAGACTACACTGAAGCTTTCTTT. It specifies CASSPPIRTDYTEAFF. The whole variable domain, filled in from reference TRBV18 and TRBJ1-1, reads NAGVMQNPRHLVRRRGQEARLRCSPMKGHSHVYWYRQLPEEGLKFMVYLQKENIIDESGMPKERFSAEFPKEGPSILRIQQVVRGDSAAYFCASSPPIRTDYTEAFFGQGTRLTVV.

This chain joins TRBV19 and TRBJ1-1, with no clear D. The ends were cut back, 7 bases at V and 0 bases at J, with 15 bases in the middle. Per the germline V gene, CDR1 is LNHDA and CDR2 is SQIVND (reference sequence). CDR3 size: 15 residues. As DNA, the CDR3 is TGTGCCAGTAACAATGAGGGAACTATGAACACTGAAGCTTTCTTT. Translated, it gives CASNNEGTMNTEAFF.

This chain uses TRBV7-9 with TRBJ1-2; 11 bases map to TRBD1. This CDR3 spans 16 amino acids. CDR1 SEHNR and CDR2 FQNEAQ come from the germline V gene (reference sequence). After removal of 5 bases from V and 5 bases from J, the junction contained 10 bases not matched to a gene. The CDR3 sequence is CASSPQGQGVSYGYTF. The CDR3 region has the DNA TGTGCCAGCAGCCCCCAGGGACAGGGGGTTTCGTATGGCTACACCTTC.

V and J are TRBV6-1 and TRBJ2-7; 10 bases match TRBD1. The germline gives CDR1 MNHNS, CDR2 SASEGT. V was pared by 8 bases and J by 0 bases, with 7 bases of the junction left unmatched. The CDR3 runs 15 residues. Here the CDR3 DNA reads TGTGCCAGCGGGGACAGGGGCCGAAGCTCCTACGAGCAGTACTTC. It yields the protein CASGDRGRSSYEQYF.

The chain links TRBV28 to TRBJ1-2; no firm D call. Per the germline V gene, CDR1 is MDHEN and CDR2 is SYDVKM. CDR3 length: 15 residues. The germline V and J ends were trimmed by 2 bases and 4 bases, with 14 bases remaining between them. As DNA, the CDR3 is TGTGCCAGCAGTTTAGGGTCCGACGTTATCTATGGCTACACCTTC. Amino acids: CASSLGSDVIYGYTF.

This chain connects TRBV5-1 to TRBJ2-1, with TRBD1 matching over 10 bases. Germline CDR1 SGHRS, CDR2 YFSETQ. Losses at the gene ends were 4 bases for V and 8 bases for J; bases not matched to a gene: 6. The CDR3 spans 14 residues. The CDR3 sequence is CASSPGTGVDEQFF. The CDR3 DNA sequence: TGCGCCAGCAGCCCCGGGACAGGGGTAGATGAGCAGTTCTTC.

This sequence joins TRBV27 and TRBJ2-3; D possibly corresponds to TRBD1 (5 bases). The germline gives CDR1 MNHEY, CDR2 SMNVEV (reference sequence). The CDR3 totals 16 residues. Trimming shortened V by 4 bases and J by 4 bases, and 18 bases separated the two germline ends. CDR3 residues: CASSSPDSLGADTQYF. The CDR3 DNA sequence: TGTGCCAGCAGTTCCCCAGACTCCCTAGGGGCAGATACGCAGTATTTT.

V usage is TRBV10-1 and J usage is TRBJ2-5; TRBD2 might be the D (5 bases). The assigned J gene may be wrong: the sequence end matches TRBJ2-7 better. The CDR3 has 13 residues. The germline V gene encodes CDR1 WNHNN and CDR2 SYGVQD (reference sequence). CDR3 sequence: CASSDAGLDEQYF. CDR3 DNA: TGCGCCAGCAGTGACGCGGGTCTGGACGAGCAGTACTTC.

V gene TRBV13 combines with J gene TRBJ1-1; D remains ambiguous. The germline CDR1 and CDR2 sequences are PRHDT and FYEKMQ (reference sequence). Deletions cut 2 bases from V and 5 bases from J, with 15 bases between. The CDR3 length is 15 residues. CDR3 amino acids: CASSLLGFSATEAFF. In DNA form, the CDR3 reads TGTGCCAGCAGCTTACTTGGTTTTTCGGCTACTGAAGCTTTCTTT.

The chain links TRBV2 to TRBJ2-5, with TRBD1 identical over 7 bases. CDR3 size: 15 residues. The V gene's germline CDR1 is SNHLY and CDR2 FYNNEI. J was trimmed by 5 bases and V by 6 bases; bases with no gene match: 12. Here the CDR3 DNA reads TGTGCCAGCAGCGGACAGGAATTTGGAGATGAGACCCAGTACTTC. Its translation: CASSGQEFGDETQYF.

CDR3 amino acids: CASSQEAQPNTGELFF. The CDR3 DNA reads TGCGCCAGCAGCCAAGAGGCCCAGCCGAACACCGGGGAGCTGTTTTTT. The chain is built from TRBV4-1 and TRBJ2-2; D gene unclear. In germline, CDR1 is MGHRA, CDR2 YSYEKL. Trimming took 0 bases from V and 0 from J, leaving 8 bases between them. This CDR3 spans 16 amino acids.